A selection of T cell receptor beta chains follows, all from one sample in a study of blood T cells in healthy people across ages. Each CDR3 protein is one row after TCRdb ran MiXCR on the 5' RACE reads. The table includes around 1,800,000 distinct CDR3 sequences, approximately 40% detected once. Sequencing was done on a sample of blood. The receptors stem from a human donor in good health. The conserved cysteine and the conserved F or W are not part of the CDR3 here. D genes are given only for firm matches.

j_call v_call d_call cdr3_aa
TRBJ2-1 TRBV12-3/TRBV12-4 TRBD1 ASTHGQGRYNEQF
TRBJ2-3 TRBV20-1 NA GARELGADTQY
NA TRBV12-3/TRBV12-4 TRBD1 ASSLGDRFDAPRDEQY
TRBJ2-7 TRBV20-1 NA STRVAGANEQY
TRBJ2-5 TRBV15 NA ATSSPRQETQY
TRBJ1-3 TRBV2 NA ASSEETASLDTTY
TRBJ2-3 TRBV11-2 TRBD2 ASSAEGQGGSDTQY
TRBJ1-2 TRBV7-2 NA LGFGHDGYT
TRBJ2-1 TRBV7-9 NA ASSLAGAGQNEQF
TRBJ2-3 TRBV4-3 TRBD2 ASSQSGGDTQY
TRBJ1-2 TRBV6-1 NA ASSPFNLENYGYT
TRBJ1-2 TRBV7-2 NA ASSFLRNYGYT
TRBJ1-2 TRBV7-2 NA ASSLASREDGYT
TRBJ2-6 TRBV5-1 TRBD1 ASSLGGQGGMRANVLT
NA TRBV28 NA ASSWRGVGYEQY
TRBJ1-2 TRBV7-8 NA ASSTGTAVRPYGYT
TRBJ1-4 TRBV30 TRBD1 AWSGTGRPEKLF
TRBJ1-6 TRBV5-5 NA ASSWTAVPGNSPLH
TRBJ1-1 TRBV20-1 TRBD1 SARVTGGLDTEAF
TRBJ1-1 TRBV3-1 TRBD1 ASATGGDSAEAF
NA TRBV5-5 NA ASSLEPHEQY
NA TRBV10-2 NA ASKTRDSNIQY
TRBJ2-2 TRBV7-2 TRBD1 ASSLFSQGAGGELF
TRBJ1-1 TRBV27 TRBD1 ASSLRGGQVNTEAF
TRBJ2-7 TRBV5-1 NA ASSFVFRAGANYEQY
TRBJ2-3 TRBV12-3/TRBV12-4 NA ASSTWAASTDTQY
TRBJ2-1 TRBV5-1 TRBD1 VSSLGGQDIYNEQF
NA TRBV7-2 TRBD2 ASSSRPGLAGGLDEQY
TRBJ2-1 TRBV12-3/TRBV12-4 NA ASSSAGARGNEQF
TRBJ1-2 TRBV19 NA ASSISSDGVYGYT
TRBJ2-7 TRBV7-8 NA ASSLGVIGERDYEQY
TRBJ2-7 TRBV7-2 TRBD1 ASSYSGTVAYEQY
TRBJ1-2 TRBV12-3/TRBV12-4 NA ASSSAGAYYGYT
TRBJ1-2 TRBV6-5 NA ASSYKDRLLYGHT
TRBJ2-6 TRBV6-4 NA ASSRGRVDSGANVLT
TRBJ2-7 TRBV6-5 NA ASSQFWGLYEQY
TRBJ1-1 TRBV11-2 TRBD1 ASTNFGRTGRTEAF
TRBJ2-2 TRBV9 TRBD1 ASSVAGTGWSGELF
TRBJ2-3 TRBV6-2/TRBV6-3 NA ASSYLSRRDSTDTQY
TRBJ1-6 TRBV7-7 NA ASSLGPFNSPLH
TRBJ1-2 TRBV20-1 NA SATGLLGGYT
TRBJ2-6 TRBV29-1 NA SVDTGSGANVRT
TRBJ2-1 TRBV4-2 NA ASSRGGENEQF
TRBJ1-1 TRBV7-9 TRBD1 ASSSNRGPGTEAF
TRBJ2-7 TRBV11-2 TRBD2 ASSLGLGGTDLYEQY
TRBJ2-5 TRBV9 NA ASSVGWGFEETQY
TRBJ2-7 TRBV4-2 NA ASSQGIAETYEQY
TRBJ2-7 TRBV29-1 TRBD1 SVALQGYEQY
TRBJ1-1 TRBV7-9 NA ASSLDRTGNTEAF
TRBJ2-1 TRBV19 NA ASSPQYNEQF
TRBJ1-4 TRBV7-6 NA ASTEGRNNEKLF
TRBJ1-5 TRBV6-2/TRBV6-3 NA ASSYRDLPQH
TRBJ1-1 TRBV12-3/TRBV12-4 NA ASSFLRRDEAF
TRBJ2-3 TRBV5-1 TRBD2 ASSLWEGGTDTQY